Listed below are T cell receptor beta chains from one sample, sequenced in a study of shared clonotypes between healthy human individuals. Sequencing was performed with immunoSEQ multiplex PCR; in TCRdb, only in-frame clones are kept and a portion is missing. The profile covers some 1,400,000 clones, with around 97% appearing a single time and approximately 1% taken by the ten largest. Sequencing was carried out using naive CD4+ T cells sorted from blood. The origin of the receptors is a man aged 25-45 years in good health. Both conserved end residues are part of each CDR3. The order of the fields is J gene, V gene, clone size, D gene, CDR3 DNA, CDR3 protein. D genes are given only for firm matches. Clone sizes are given selectively: once, few, many, or a class where the clone is expanded.

j_gene: TRBJ2-1
v_gene: TRBV5-1
abundance: few
d_gene: .
CDR3nt: TGCGCCAGCAGCTTGGGGAACAATGAGCAGTTCTTC
CDR3aa: CASSLGNNEQFF

j_gene: TRBJ2-7
v_gene: TRBV19
abundance: .
d_gene: .
CDR3nt: TGTGCCAGTAGTATTAGAGGGGACGAGCAGTACTTC
CDR3aa: CASSIRGDEQYF

j_gene: TRBJ2-7
v_gene: TRBV30
abundance: .
d_gene: .
CDR3nt: TGTGCCTGGGGCCGAGGGCTACTCTCCTACGAGCAGTACTTC
CDR3aa: CAWGRGLLSYEQYF

j_gene: TRBJ2-5
v_gene: TRBV7-9
abundance: .
d_gene: TRBD2
CDR3nt: TGTGCCAGCAGCTTTGCCCCCCAGGTGGGCGGGAGGGCCGAGGAGACCCAGTACTTC
CDR3aa: CASSFAPQVGGRAEETQYF

j_gene: TRBJ2-7
v_gene: TRBV5-4
abundance: .
d_gene: .
CDR3nt: TGTGCCAGCAGGATTGGAGGGCTTCCCTCCTACGAGCAGTACTTC
CDR3aa: CASRIGGLPSYEQYF

j_gene: TRBJ2-7
v_gene: TRBV11-2
abundance: once
d_gene: TRBD1
CDR3nt: TGTGCCAGCAGCCGACCAGGGGACAGTAGAATCTCCTACGAGCAGTACTTC
CDR3aa: CASSRPGDSRISYEQYF

j_gene: TRBJ2-3
v_gene: TRBV6-1
abundance: .
d_gene: .
CDR3nt: TGTGCCAGCCGCGAGCAAACAGATACGCAGTATTTT
CDR3aa: CASREQTDTQYF

j_gene: TRBJ1-1
v_gene: TRBV19
abundance: .
d_gene: TRBD1
CDR3nt: TGTGCCAGTAGTTACAGGGGGGTTCGAACTGAAGCTTTCTTT
CDR3aa: CASSYRGVRTEAFF

j_gene: TRBJ1-1
v_gene: TRBV25-1
abundance: .
d_gene: .
CDR3nt: TGTGCCAGCAGTGAACTGGACGGTAACACTGAAGCTTTCTTT
CDR3aa: CASSELDGNTEAFF

j_gene: TRBJ2-7
v_gene: TRBV5-6
abundance: .
d_gene: TRBD2
CDR3nt: TGTGCCAGCAGCCAGCGAGGGACTAGCGGGAGCTCTCTGTACTTC
CDR3aa: CASSQRGTSGSSLYF

j_gene: TRBJ1-4
v_gene: TRBV6-1
abundance: .
d_gene: .
CDR3nt: TGTGCCAGCAGTGCCCTGACACGGGGCGCGGTAAAACTGTTTTTT
CDR3aa: CASSALTRGAVKLFF

j_gene: TRBJ2-7
v_gene: TRBV27
abundance: .
d_gene: .
CDR3nt: TGTGCCAGCGGGCGGACTCCCACCTACGAGCAGTACTTC
CDR3aa: CASGRTPTYEQYF

j_gene: TRBJ2-7
v_gene: TRBV7-9
abundance: .
d_gene: TRBD2
CDR3nt: TGTGCCAGCAGCCGGGGACTAGCGGGAGTCTACGAGCAGTACTTC
CDR3aa: CASSRGLAGVYEQYF

j_gene: TRBJ2-1
v_gene: TRBV7-2
abundance: .
d_gene: TRBD2
CDR3nt: TGTGCCAGCAGCCCCCACGGCGGGAGGGTTTACAATGAGCAGTTCTTC
CDR3aa: CASSPHGGRVYNEQFF

j_gene: TRBJ2-5
v_gene: TRBV29-1
abundance: .
d_gene: .
CDR3nt: TGCAGCGTCGCGCCTTATGAAGAGACCCAGTACTTC
CDR3aa: CSVAPYEETQYF

j_gene: TRBJ2-3
v_gene: TRBV28
abundance: .
d_gene: TRBD2
CDR3nt: TGTGCCAGTCTTCCGGGCGGGAGCCGACATAGCGACACAGATACGCAGTATTTT
CDR3aa: CASLPGGSRHSDTDTQYF

j_gene: TRBJ2-5
v_gene: TRBV28
abundance: .
d_gene: .
CDR3nt: TGTGCCAGCACCGTTGGGGGGCAAGAGACCCAGTACTTC
CDR3aa: CASTVGGQETQYF

j_gene: TRBJ1-4
v_gene: TRBV5-1
abundance: once
d_gene: .
CDR3nt: TGCGCCAGCAGCTCCGAGGGCTCTCATGAAAAACTGTTTTTT
CDR3aa: CASSSEGSHEKLFF

j_gene: TRBJ2-5
v_gene: TRBV7-6
abundance: .
d_gene: .
CDR3nt: TGTGCCAGCAGCTGGAGCGGGCATCAAGAGACCCAGTACTTC
CDR3aa: CASSWSGHQETQYF

j_gene: TRBJ1-2
v_gene: TRBV5-5
abundance: .
d_gene: TRBD1
CDR3nt: TGTGCCAGCAGCCTGGGACAGGGAGGCGGCTACACCTTC
CDR3aa: CASSLGQGGGYTF

j_gene: TRBJ1-1
v_gene: TRBV5-1
abundance: .
d_gene: TRBD1
CDR3nt: TGCGCCAGCAGCTTGGAGGTTCAGGGGGTTATGGGAAACACTGAAGCTTTCTTT
CDR3aa: CASSLEVQGVMGNTEAFF

j_gene: TRBJ2-5
v_gene: TRBV7-7
abundance: few
d_gene: .
CDR3nt: TGTGCCAGCAGCTCTGACCGAGGAGAGACCCAGTACTTC
CDR3aa: CASSSDRGETQYF

j_gene: TRBJ2-1
v_gene: TRBV28
abundance: .
d_gene: TRBD2
CDR3nt: TGTGCCAGCAGACCCAGCGGGAGGTGGGACAATGAGCAGTTCTTC
CDR3aa: CASRPSGRWDNEQFF

j_gene: TRBJ1-1
v_gene: TRBV4-2
abundance: .
d_gene: .
CDR3nt: TGTGCCAGCAGCGATGCCGACCTCCTGAACACTGAAGCTTTCTTT
CDR3aa: CASSDADLLNTEAFF

j_gene: TRBJ2-4
v_gene: TRBV5-4
abundance: .
d_gene: TRBD1
CDR3nt: TGTGCCAGCAGCATCGGACAGGCTGGGGCCATTCAGTACTTC
CDR3aa: CASSIGQAGAIQYF

j_gene: TRBJ1-1
v_gene: TRBV6-1
abundance: .
d_gene: TRBD1
CDR3nt: TGTGCCAGCAGCCCTAGGACAGGGAAAGCTTTCTTT
CDR3aa: CASSPRTGKAFF

j_gene: TRBJ2-7
v_gene: TRBV7-9
abundance: .
d_gene: TRBD1
CDR3nt: TGTGCCAGCAGCCGAGGACAGGGATACGAGCAGTACTTC
CDR3aa: CASSRGQGYEQYF

j_gene: TRBJ2-7
v_gene: TRBV4-1
abundance: .
d_gene: .
CDR3nt: TGCGCCAGCAGCCAAGATCCGGCCGGCAGCTCCTACGAGCAGTACTTC
CDR3aa: CASSQDPAGSSYEQYF

j_gene: TRBJ1-4
v_gene: TRBV14
abundance: .
d_gene: .
CDR3nt: TGTGCCAGCAGCCAAACGGGACAAAAACTGTTTTTT
CDR3aa: CASSQTGQKLFF

j_gene: TRBJ2-1
v_gene: TRBV5-6
abundance: once
d_gene: .
CDR3nt: TGTGCCAGCAGCCCGGCTCCCTACAATGAGCAGTTCTTC
CDR3aa: CASSPAPYNEQFF

j_gene: TRBJ2-5
v_gene: TRBV9
abundance: .
d_gene: TRBD2
CDR3nt: TGTGCCAGCAGCGAGGGGAGGTGGCTAGCGGGGGAGTACCAAGAGACCCAGTACTTC
CDR3aa: CASSEGRWLAGEYQETQYF

j_gene: TRBJ2-3
v_gene: TRBV27
abundance: .
d_gene: .
CDR3nt: TGTGCCAGCAGTACATCGACAGGCGCAGATACGCAGTATTTT
CDR3aa: CASSTSTGADTQYF

j_gene: TRBJ2-3
v_gene: TRBV7-9
abundance: .
d_gene: .
CDR3nt: TGTGCCAGCAGCCCAGACACACACACAGATACGCAGTATTTT
CDR3aa: CASSPDTHTDTQYF

j_gene: TRBJ2-2
v_gene: TRBV5-4
abundance: once
d_gene: TRBD2
CDR3nt: TGTGCCAGCAGCGGCTCGGCGGGAGTCATCGGGGAGCTGTTTTTT
CDR3aa: CASSGSAGVIGELFF

j_gene: TRBJ2-3
v_gene: TRBV10-3
abundance: .
d_gene: TRBD2
CDR3nt: TGTGCCATCAGGGGTGCGCAACCGGGACTAGCGGGGATTAGCACAGATACGCAGTATTTT
CDR3aa: CAIRGAQPGLAGISTDTQYF

j_gene: TRBJ1-3
v_gene: TRBV5-4
abundance: .
d_gene: .
CDR3nt: TGTGCCAGCAGCCAGCGTCCGGGAAGCGAAAACACCATATATTTT
CDR3aa: CASSQRPGSENTIYF

j_gene: TRBJ1-1
v_gene: TRBV5-1
abundance: .
d_gene: TRBD1
CDR3nt: TGCGCCAGCAGCTTGGACAGGGGTGGCACTGAAGCTTTCTTT
CDR3aa: CASSLDRGGTEAFF

j_gene: TRBJ1-4
v_gene: TRBV25-1
abundance: .
d_gene: TRBD1
CDR3nt: TGTGCCAGCAGTGCCCAGGGGGGGTCCGAAAAACTGTTTTTT
CDR3aa: CASSAQGGSEKLFF

j_gene: TRBJ2-7
v_gene: TRBV28
abundance: .
d_gene: TRBD1
CDR3nt: TGTGCCAGCAGTTTAAGTACAGGGGCCTCCTACGAGCAGTACTTC
CDR3aa: CASSLSTGASYEQYF

j_gene: TRBJ2-1
v_gene: TRBV27
abundance: .
d_gene: TRBD2
CDR3nt: TGTGCCAGCAGCCAGGGACTAGCGGGAGTTGGTGAGCAGTTCTTC
CDR3aa: CASSQGLAGVGEQFF

j_gene: TRBJ1-4
v_gene: TRBV18
abundance: .
d_gene: .
CDR3nt: TGTGCCAGCTCACCAGGAGGGCTTAATGAAAAACTGTTTTTT
CDR3aa: CASSPGGLNEKLFF

j_gene: TRBJ2-7
v_gene: TRBV5-8
abundance: .
d_gene: .
CDR3nt: TGTGCCAGCAGCTTGAAACGCCTCGGCGTGGGCGAGCAGTACTTC
CDR3aa: CASSLKRLGVGEQYF

j_gene: TRBJ2-1
v_gene: TRBV11-2
abundance: .
d_gene: .
CDR3nt: TGTGCCAGCAGCTTAGTTGTTAACTCGGCGGCGTTCTTC
CDR3aa: CASSLVVNSAAFF

j_gene: TRBJ2-1
v_gene: TRBV11-3
abundance: .
d_gene: .
CDR3nt: TGTGCCAGCAGCTTCGGTACGGGAGTACGGAATGAGCAGTTCTTC
CDR3aa: CASSFGTGVRNEQFF

j_gene: TRBJ2-1
v_gene: TRBV10-2
abundance: .
d_gene: .
CDR3nt: TGCGCCAGCAGCCTCGACAGCTACAATGAGCAGTTCTTC
CDR3aa: CASSLDSYNEQFF